The 12 T cell receptor beta chains below were found in one sample sequenced in a study of shared clonotypes between healthy human individuals. It was CD45RO-negative cells, positively selected for CCR7, that made up naive CD8 cells, with terminally differentiated effector memory CD45RA+ cells excluded. Method: immunoSEQ multiplex PCR; TCRdb's copy keeps in-frame clones and lacks some. The table records 750,000 to 1,000,000 clones, 90% to 95% of them present only once. The source material was naive CD8+ T cells sorted from blood. These receptors all stem from a man younger than 45 in good health.

This chain links TRBV7-6 with TRBJ2-3, with 13 bases that match TRBD2. CDR1 is SGHVS and CDR2 is FNYEAQ in the germline V gene. This CDR3 contains 19 residues. V shed 4 bases and J 4 bases; nucleotides not matched to a gene: 14. DNA for the CDR3: TGTGCCAGCAGCTCGACATTAGTCGGACTAGCGGGAGCGGCAGATACGCAGTATTTT. It specifies CASSSTLVGLAGAADTQYF. Based on the CDR3 plus reference TRBV7-6 and TRBJ2-3, the full variable domain is GAGVSQSPRYKVTKRGQDVALRCDPISGHVSLYWYRQALGQGPEFLTYFNYEAQQDKSGLPNDRFSAERPEGSISTLTIQRTEQRDSAMYRCASSSTLVGLAGAADTQYFGPGTRLTVL.

The V and J genes are TRBV19 and TRBJ1-2; tentative D call: TRBD1 (6 bases). The germline gives CDR1 LNHDA, CDR2 SQIVND (reference sequence). This CDR3 has 14 amino acids. Trimming cost V 5 bases and J 6 bases, with 16 bases left between them. In nucleotides, the CDR3 is TGTGCCAGTAGTGGGAAGGGGGGCATGGATGGCTACACCTTC. It specifies CASSGKGGMDGYTF.

The V and J genes are TRBV2 and TRBJ2-7; D could derive from TRBD1 or TRBD2 (5 bases each). Trimming took off 6 bases at V and 3 bases at J, with 15 bases between the two ends. CDR1 is SNHLY, CDR2 FYNNEI, per germline. The CDR3 has 14 amino acids. The CDR3 nucleotides read TGTGCCAGCAGGGATCCGGGACCGAACTACGAGCAGTACTTC. As protein: CASRDPGPNYEQYF.

The chain employs TRBV2 and TRBJ2-1, with 8 positions matching TRBD2. Germline values: CDR1 SNHLY, CDR2 FYNNEI. The V segment lost 8 bases and the J segment 5 bases; nucleotides outside the gene matches: 23. The CDR3 is 19 residues long. The CDR3 sequence is CASGPLEVAGFSSDNEQFF. As DNA, the CDR3 is TGTGCCAGCGGACCCCTCGAGGTAGCGGGATTTTCTTCTGACAATGAGCAGTTCTTC. Together with reference TRBV2 and TRBJ2-1, the CDR3 gives the full variable domain: EPEVTQTPSHQVTQMGQEVILRCVPISNHLYFYWYRQILGQKVEFLVSFYNNEISEKSEIFDDQFSVERPDGSNFTLKIRSTKLEDSAMYFCASGPLEVAGFSSDNEQFFGPGTRLTVL.

The chain links TRBV27 to TRBJ2-3, with D possibly being TRBD1 (5 bases). Looked up from germline, CDR1 is MNHEY and CDR2 is SMNVEV (reference sequence). V shed 1 base and J shed 0 bases, with 8 bases lying between them. The CDR3 consists of 15 residues. DNA of the CDR3: TGTGCCAGCAGTTTATTACAGGATAGCACAGATACGCAGTATTTT. The encoded protein is CASSLLQDSTDTQYF.

The V call is TRBV11-2, the J call TRBJ1-2; D remains ambiguous. V lost 5 bases to trimming and J lost 8 bases, with 27 bases between them. This CDR3 contains 17 residues. Per the germline V gene, CDR1 is SGHAT and CDR2 is FQNNGV. This CDR3 is CASSTWFGQGREKGYTF. In nucleotides, the CDR3 is TGTGCCAGCAGCACGTGGTTTGGCCAAGGTCGGGAGAAGGGCTACACCTTC. Combining the CDR3 with reference TRBV11-2 and TRBJ1-2 gives the whole variable domain EAGVAQSPRYKIIEKRQSVAFWCNPISGHATLYWYQQILGQGPKLLIQFQNNGVVDDSQLPKDRFSAERLKGVDSTLKIQPAKLEDSAVYLCASSTWFGQGREKGYTFGSGTRLTVV.

J is TRBJ2-5 and V is TRBV7-8; D call uncertain. CDR3 size: 13 residues. Germline V gene lookup returns CDR1 SGHVS and CDR2 FQNEAQ. V lost 2 bases, J lost 5 bases, and 9 bases lay in between. The CDR3 sequence is CASSLNPTETQYF. The DNA of the CDR3 is TGTGCCAGCAGCTTAAACCCCACGGAGACCCAGTACTTC.

The J gene is TRBJ1-5, the V gene TRBV30; 8 positions match TRBD1. The CDR3 totals 14 residues. In germline, CDR1 is GTSNPN, CDR2 SVGIG (reference sequence). The V gene end was trimmed by 3 bases and the J gene end by 6 bases; junction bases not matched to a gene: 7. CDR3 residues: CAWSQTGGIQPQHF. The CDR3, as DNA: TGTGCCTGGAGCCAAACAGGGGGTATTCAGCCCCAGCATTTT. Complete variable domain (other parts from reference TRBV30 and TRBJ1-5): SQTIHQWPATLVQPVGSPLSLECTVEGTSNPNLYWYRQAAGRGLQLLFYSVGIGQISSEVPQNLSASRPQDRQFILSSKKLLLSDSGFYLCAWSQTGGIQPQHFGDGTRLSIL.

This sequence joins TRBV28 and TRBJ1-3, with 11 bases identical to TRBD1. The CDR3 extends over 19 amino acids. V shed 3 bases and J 0 bases; nucleotides not matched to a gene: 10. Germline V gene data show CDR1 as MDHEN and CDR2 as SYDVKM. The CDR3 loop reads CASSFLYRDRGDSGNTIYF. CDR3 sequence (DNA): TGTGCCAGCAGTTTTCTCTACCGGGACAGGGGGGACTCTGGAAACACCATATATTTT.

CDR3 region: CASSYTNYNEQFF. As DNA, the CDR3 is TGTGCCAGCAGTTACACCAACTACAATGAGCAGTTCTTC. The chain employs TRBV6-5 and TRBJ2-1; D is uncertain. CDR1 is MNHEY, CDR2 SVGAGI, per germline. The CDR3 is 13 residues long. V lost 2 bases and J lost 3, with 5 bases in between.

The chain is built from TRBV9 and TRBJ2-2; a weak D match, TRBD1 (6 bases). CDR1 is SGDLS, CDR2 YYNGEE, per germline. V was trimmed by 4 bases and J by 1 base, leaving 8 bases between them. This CDR3 is 14 amino acids long. CDR3 coding DNA: TGTGCCAGCAGCCAGGGACAGAACACCGGGGAGCTGTTTTTT. The encoded protein is CASSQGQNTGELFF.

V is TRBV14 and J is TRBJ2-7; D is ambiguous. The CDR3 spans 12 residues. Germline V gene data show CDR1 as SGHDN and CDR2 as FVKESK. Deletions cut 6 bases from V and 5 bases from J, with 11 bases between. The CDR3 DNA follows: TGTGCCAGCAGTCGCGATCAGGACGAGCAGTACTTC. Its translation: CASSRDQDEQYF.